The source of this T cell receptor beta chain is a study of blood T cell repertoires in COVID-19. Study information: Sources were T cells, B-cell-depleted T cells, or PBMCs; the material itself was cDNA or gDNA.

This CDR3 contains 14 residues. V gave up 6 bases and J gave up 3 bases; unmatched junction bases: 5. Germline V gene lookup returns CDR1 SNHLY and CDR2 FYNNEI. This clone was seen only a few times. Followed over time, Seattle patients had been enrolled while infection was active. In the original processing: Amplification of reference gene primers provided the estimated nucleated cell counts. Produced via immunoSEQ multiplex PCR; TCRdb's table is partial and in-frame only. That table supplies the V and J calls and clone size; D and trimming were determined from the DNA. The table has some 220,000 clones, 75% to 85% seen once; the top ten hold 5.1%.

V and J are TRBV2 and TRBJ1-5, with 7 bases lining up with TRBD1. Material: peripheral blood. The source is a man aged 50-59 years with COVID-19, enrolled during active disease. CDR3 nucleotide sequence: TGTGCCAGCAGGCGACAGGGTGACAATCAGCCCCAGCATTTT. Amino acids: CASRRQGDNQPQHF.